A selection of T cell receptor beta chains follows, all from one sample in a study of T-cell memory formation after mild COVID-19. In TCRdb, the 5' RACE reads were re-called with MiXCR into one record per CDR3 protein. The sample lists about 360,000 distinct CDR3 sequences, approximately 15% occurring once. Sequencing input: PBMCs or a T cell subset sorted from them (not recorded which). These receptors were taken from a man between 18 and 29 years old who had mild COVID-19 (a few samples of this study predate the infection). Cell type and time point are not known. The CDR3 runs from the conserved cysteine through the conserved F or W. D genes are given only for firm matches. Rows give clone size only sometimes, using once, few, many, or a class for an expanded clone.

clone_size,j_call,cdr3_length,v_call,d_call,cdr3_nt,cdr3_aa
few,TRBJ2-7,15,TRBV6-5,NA,TGTGCCAGCAGACCCCCAGGAGGAAGGAGTAGCGAGCAGTACTTC,CASRPPGGRSSEQYF
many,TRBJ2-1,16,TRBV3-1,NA,TGTGCCAGCAGCCAAGACAAAGGGACCCTTGGGGATGAGCAGTTCTTC,CASSQDKGTLGDEQFF
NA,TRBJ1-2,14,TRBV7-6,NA,TGTGCCAGCACCCTAAGAGAGGGGGACTATGGCTACACCTTC,CASTLREGDYGYTF
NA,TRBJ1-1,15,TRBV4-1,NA,TGCTCCAGCAGCCAAGTGAGGGTGGCGGGCACTGAAGCTTTCTTT,CSSSQVRVAGTEAFF
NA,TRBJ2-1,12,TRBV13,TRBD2,TGTGCCAGCTCACTGGGAGGGGCGATGTCTAGGTTC,CASSLGGAMSRF
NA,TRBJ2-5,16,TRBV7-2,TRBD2,TGTGCCAGCAGCACACTAGCGGGGGGCCCGTGGGAGACCCAGTACTTC,CASSTLAGGPWETQYF
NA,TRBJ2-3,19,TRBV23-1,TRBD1,TGCGCCAGCAGTCAAGTTGTCCACGGGACAGGGCGGGGCACAGATACGCAGTATTTT,CASSQVVHGTGRGTDTQYF
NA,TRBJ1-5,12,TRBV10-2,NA,TGCGCCAGCAGTGAATGGAATCAGCCCCAGCATTTT,CASSEWNQPQHF
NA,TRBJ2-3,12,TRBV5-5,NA,TGTGCCAGCAGCTTTACCATGGATACGCAGTATTTT,CASSFTMDTQYF
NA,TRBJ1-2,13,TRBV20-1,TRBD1,TGCAGTGCGGGACAGGGGCTCTCCGGGGGCTACACCTTC,CSAGQGLSGGYTF
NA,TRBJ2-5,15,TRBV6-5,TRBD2,TGTGCCAGCAGTTCCCGACTAGCAGACCAAGAGACCCAGTACTTC,CASSSRLADQETQYF
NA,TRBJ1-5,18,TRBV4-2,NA,TGTGCCAGCAGCCAAGAAGGGAGCGCGGGTTCCCGCAATCAGCCCCAGCATTTT,CASSQEGSAGSRNQPQHF
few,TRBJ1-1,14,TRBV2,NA,TGTGCCAGCAGTGAACAGCGGTGGAACACTGAAGCTTTCTTT,CASSEQRWNTEAFF
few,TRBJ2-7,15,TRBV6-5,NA,TGTGCCAGCAGTTACTCAGGGGAAACCGTGCTTGGGCAGTACTTC,CASSYSGETVLGQYF
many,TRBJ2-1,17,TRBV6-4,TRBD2,TGTGCCAGCAGTGACTCAAGCGGGCGGGGGGACTACAATGAGCAGTTCTTC,CASSDSSGRGDYNEQFF
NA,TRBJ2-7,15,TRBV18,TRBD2,TGTGCCAGCTCACCCGCCGGGACTACCTCCTACGAGCAGTACTTC,CASSPAGTTSYEQYF
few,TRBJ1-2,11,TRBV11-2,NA,TGTGCCAGGAAAAGATGGCATGGCTACACCTTC,CARKRWHGYTF
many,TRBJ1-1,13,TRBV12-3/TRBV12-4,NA,TGTGCCAGCACGCTCCTCCGGGAGACTGAAGCTTTCTTT,CASTLLRETEAFF
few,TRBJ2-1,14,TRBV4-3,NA,TGCGCCAGCAGCCAAGATAACTCCCGCGATGAGCAGTTCTTC,CASSQDNSRDEQFF
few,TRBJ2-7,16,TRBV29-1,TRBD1,TGCAGCGTTGAGGGCCTGCGACAGGGGACCTCCTACGAGCAGTACTTC,CSVEGLRQGTSYEQYF
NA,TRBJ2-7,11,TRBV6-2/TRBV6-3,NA,TGTGCCAGCACGAGCTCCTACGAGCAGTACTTC,CASTSSYEQYF
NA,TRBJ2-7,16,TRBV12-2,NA,TGTGCAAGTCGCTTAATCTTGTGGCGGGAAGCCTACGAGCAGTACTTC,CASRLILWREAYEQYF
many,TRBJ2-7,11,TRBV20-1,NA,TGCCGTCTCCGGACTCTCTACGAGCAGTACTTC,CRLRTLYEQYF
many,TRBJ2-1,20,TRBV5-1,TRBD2,TGCGCCAGCAGCTCGGGACTAGCGGGGGGCTCCTCCCCGCGAGTCAATGAGCAGTTCTTC,CASSSGLAGGSSPRVNEQFF
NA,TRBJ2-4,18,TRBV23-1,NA,TGCGCCAGCAGTCAGACCAGAACCCCCAGAGCGGCCAAAAACATTCAGTACTTC,CASSQTRTPRAAKNIQYF
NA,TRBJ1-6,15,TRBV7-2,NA,TGTGCCAGCAGCTTCGGGGTGACCTATAATTCACCCCTCCACTTT,CASSFGVTYNSPLHF
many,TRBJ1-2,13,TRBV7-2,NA,TGTGCCAGCAGCCCCTTCAGACACGGGGGTTACACCTTC,CASSPFRHGGYTF
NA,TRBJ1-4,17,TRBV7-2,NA,TGTGCCAGCAGCTTAAGAGGGTTGTCTGGGCAGGGTGAAAAACTGTTTTTT,CASSLRGLSGQGEKLFF
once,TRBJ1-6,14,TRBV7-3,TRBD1,TGTGCCAGCAGCTCAGGGGGCGCAAATTCACCCCTCCACTTT,CASSSGGANSPLHF
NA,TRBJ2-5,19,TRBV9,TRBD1,TGTGCCAGCAGCCCCGCCGGGACAGGGGGCGGAGAACGGCAAGAGACCCAGTACTTC,CASSPAGTGGGERQETQYF
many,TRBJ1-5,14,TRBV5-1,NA,TGCGCCAGCAGCTTGGATGGCAACAATCAGCCCCAGCATTTT,CASSLDGNNQPQHF
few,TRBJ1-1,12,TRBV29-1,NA,TGCAGCGTTCGCTGGAGTGGGACTGAAGCTTTCTTT,CSVRWSGTEAFF
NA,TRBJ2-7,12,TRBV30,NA,TGTGCCTGGAGTGTAACGGGGCGCGAGCAGTACTTC,CAWSVTGREQYF
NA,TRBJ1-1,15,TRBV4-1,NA,TGCGCCAGCAGCCATCACCCCCCAGGGGACACTGAAGCTTTCTTT,CASSHHPPGDTEAFF
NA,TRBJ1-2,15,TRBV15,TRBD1,TGTGCCACCTCCCCCAGGGGGCAGTCCACTTGGGGCTACACCTTC,CATSPRGQSTWGYTF
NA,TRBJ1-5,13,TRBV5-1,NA,TGCGCCAGCAGCGAGGGACTAGGTCAGCCCCAGCATTTT,CASSEGLGQPQHF
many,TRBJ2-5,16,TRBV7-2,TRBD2,TGTGCCAGCAGCGCCCTACTAGCGGGGGCGGGAGAGACCCAGTACTTC,CASSALLAGAGETQYF
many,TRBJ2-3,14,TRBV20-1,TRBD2,TGCAGTGCCCCGCCCGCGGGGGGAACAGATACGCAGTATTTT,CSAPPAGGTDTQYF
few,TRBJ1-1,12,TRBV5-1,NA,TGCGCCAGCAGGGAGGGAGGAACTGAAGCTTTCTTT,CASREGGTEAFF
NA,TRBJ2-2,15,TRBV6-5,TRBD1,TGTGCCAGCAGCCCGACAGGGGGAAACACCGGGGAGCTGTTTTTT,CASSPTGGNTGELFF
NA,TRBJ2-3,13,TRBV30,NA,TGTGCCTGGGTTGCGGGGTCGCAAGATACGCAGTATTTT,CAWVAGSQDTQYF
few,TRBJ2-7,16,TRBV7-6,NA,TGTGCCAGCAGCTTAGCGTCCAGGGGGGTTACCTACGAGCAGTACTTC,CASSLASRGVTYEQYF
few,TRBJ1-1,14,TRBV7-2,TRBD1,TGTGCCAGCAGCTTCTTGGACAGGGTGGTTGGAGCTTTCTTT,CASSFLDRVVGAFF
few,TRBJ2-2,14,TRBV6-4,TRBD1,TGTGCCGGACCGACAGGGGAGAGCGCCGGGGAGCTGTTTTTT,CAGPTGESAGELFF
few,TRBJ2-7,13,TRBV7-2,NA,TGTGCCAGCAGCTTTGTCCTTACCACGGAGCAGTACTTC,CASSFVLTTEQYF
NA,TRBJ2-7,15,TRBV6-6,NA,TGTGCCAGCAGTCAGTCGTCGACGGGCACCTACGAGCAGTACTTC,CASSQSSTGTYEQYF
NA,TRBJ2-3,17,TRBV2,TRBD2,TGTGCCAGCAGTGAATCCCTAGCGGGGGGCCTGACAGATACGCAGTATTTT,CASSESLAGGLTDTQYF
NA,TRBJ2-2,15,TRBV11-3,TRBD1,TGTGCCAGCAGCGCGGGACAGGGGGCGACCGGGGAGCTGTTTTTT,CASSAGQGATGELFF
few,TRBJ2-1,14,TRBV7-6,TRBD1,TGTGCCAGCAGCACGGACAGGGGCGCCGATGAGCAGTTCTTC,CASSTDRGADEQFF
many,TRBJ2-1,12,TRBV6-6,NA,TGTGCCAGCAGTTACTCGACGGGTGAGCAGTTCTTC,CASSYSTGEQFF
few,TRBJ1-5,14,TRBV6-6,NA,TGTGCCAGCAGTTTCACGACAGAAACGCAGCCCCAGCATTTT,CASSFTTETQPQHF
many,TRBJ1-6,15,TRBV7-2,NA,TGTGCCAGCACCTCCCGTAGCTCCTATAATTCACCCCTCCACTTT,CASTSRSSYNSPLHF
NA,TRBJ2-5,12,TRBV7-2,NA,TGTGCCAGCAGCCGGAGGTTGGGGACCCAGTACTTC,CASSRRLGTQYF
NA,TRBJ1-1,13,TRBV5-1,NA,TGCGCCAGCAGAGGGGAGGATATCACTGAAGCTTTCTTT,CASRGEDITEAFF
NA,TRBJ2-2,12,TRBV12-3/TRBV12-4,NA,TGTGCCACCAAGCCTGAGGCCTGGGAGCTGTTTTTT,CATKPEAWELFF
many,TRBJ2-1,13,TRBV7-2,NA,TGTGCCAGCAGCACCGTGCAGTTGAATGAGCAGTTCTTC,CASSTVQLNEQFF
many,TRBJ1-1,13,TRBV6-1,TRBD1,TGTGCCACCCGGACAGGGGTGTACACTGAAGCTTTCTTT,CATRTGVYTEAFF
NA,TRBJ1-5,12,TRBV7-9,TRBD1,TGTGCCAGCCAGGGGGCGGGTCAGCCCCAGCATTTT,CASQGAGQPQHF
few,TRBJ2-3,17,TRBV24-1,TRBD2,TGTGCCACCAGTGATCCCGGGGCGGGGGGGCACACAGATACGCAGTATTTT,CATSDPGAGGHTDTQYF